The clone carrying this T cell receptor (beta chain) has ten or more counts. The antigen is not known. cDNA molecules carried unique molecular identifiers, and template switching added a universal primer site. TCRdb recomputed calls from the 5' RACE reads with MiXCR, one row per CDR3 protein. The table includes 1.5 million or so distinct CDR3 sequences, roughly a third detected once. This specimen comes from a study of identical twins. Study-wide points: Memory repertoires showed no such pattern, whereas abundant cord blood beta clonotypes carried fewer insertions.

This CDR3 is built from 13 residues. Looked up from germline, CDR1 is SQVTM and CDR2 is ANQGSEA. Trimming removed 5 bases from V and 6 bases from J; junction bases left unmatched: 6. Specimen: cord blood. This sequence originates from a newborn girl in good health. V is TRBV29-1 and J is TRBJ2-1; 8 bases map to TRBD2. The CDR3 loop reads CSVYGGASNEQFF. CDR3 sequence (DNA): TGCAGCGTTTACGGGGGGGCCAGCAATGAGCAGTTCTTC.